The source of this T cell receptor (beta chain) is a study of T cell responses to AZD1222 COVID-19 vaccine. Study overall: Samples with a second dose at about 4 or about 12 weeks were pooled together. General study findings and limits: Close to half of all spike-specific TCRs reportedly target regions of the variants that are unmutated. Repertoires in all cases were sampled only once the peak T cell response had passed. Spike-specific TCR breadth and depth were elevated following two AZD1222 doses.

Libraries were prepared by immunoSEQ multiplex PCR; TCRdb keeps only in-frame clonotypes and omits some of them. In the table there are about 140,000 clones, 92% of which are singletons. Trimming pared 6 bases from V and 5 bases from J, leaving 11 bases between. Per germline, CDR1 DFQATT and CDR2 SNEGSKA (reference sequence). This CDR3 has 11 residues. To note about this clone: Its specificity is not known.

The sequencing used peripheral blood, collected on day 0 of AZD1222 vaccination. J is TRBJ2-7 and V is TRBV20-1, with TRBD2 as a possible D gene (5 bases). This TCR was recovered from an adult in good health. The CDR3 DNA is TGCAGTGCCAACCTAGCCAACGAGCAGTACTTC. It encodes CSANLANEQYF.